This TCR beta chain was profiled in a study of T-cell memory formation after mild COVID-19. Study context: TCR clusters were mostly donor specific. Overall study results and limits: CD4+ contracting clones were mainly CM and EM; CD8+ ones, EMRA. Detection of some responders pre-infection suggested pre-existing cross-reactive memory T cells participated.

Constant-segment primers and 5'RACE yielded cDNA libraries for TCR alpha and TCR beta, each carrying sample barcodes and UMIs. TCRdb re-derived calls from the 5' RACE reads in MiXCR, one entry per CDR3 protein. The data show about 90,000 distinct CDR3 sequences, about 16% seen once. Trimming took off 4 bases at V and 2 bases at J, with 9 bases between the two ends. CDR3 length: 13 residues. In germline, CDR1 is PRHDT, CDR2 FYEKMQ (reference sequence). Comment on this clonotype: The antigen is not known.

The chain recombines TRBV13 with TRBJ2-7; tentative D call: TRBD2 (5 bases). The source of this sequence is a man aged 18 to 35 who had mild COVID-19 (a few samples of this study predate the infection). Cell type and time point are not known. Material: PBMCs or a T cell subset sorted from them (not recorded which). This CDR3 is CASSSSGTYEQYF. CDR3 DNA sequence: TGTGCCAGCAGCTCGAGCGGAACCTACGAGCAGTACTTC.